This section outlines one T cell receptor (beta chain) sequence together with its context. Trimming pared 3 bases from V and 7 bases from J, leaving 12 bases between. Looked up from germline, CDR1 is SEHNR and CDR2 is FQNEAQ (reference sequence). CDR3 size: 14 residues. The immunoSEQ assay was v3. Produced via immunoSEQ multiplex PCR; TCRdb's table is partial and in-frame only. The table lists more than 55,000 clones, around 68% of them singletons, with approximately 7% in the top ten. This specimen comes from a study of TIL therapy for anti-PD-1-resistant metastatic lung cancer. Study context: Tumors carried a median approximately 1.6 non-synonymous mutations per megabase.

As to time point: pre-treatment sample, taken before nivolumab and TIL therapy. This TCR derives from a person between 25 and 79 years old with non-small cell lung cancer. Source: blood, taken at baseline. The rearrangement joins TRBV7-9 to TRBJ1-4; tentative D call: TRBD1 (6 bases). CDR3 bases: TGTGCCAGCAGCTTGGGGGGCGATGGTGAAAAACTGTTTTTT. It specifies CASSLGGDGEKLFF.